The 17 T cell receptor beta chains listed next were all sequenced from one sample in a study of T cell responses to AZD1222 COVID-19 vaccine. Repertoires were generated with immunoSEQ multiplex PCR, while TCRdb's copy carries only in-frame clones and drops some. The sample includes around 120,000 clones, approximately 94% of them seen just once. The sample was peripheral blood, taken 28 days after the second AZD1222 dose. The origin of the receptors is an adult who received the AZD1222 COVID-19 vaccine.

This sequence joins TRBV3-1 (or the pseudogene TRBV3-2) and TRBJ1-1; 9 bases are a match to TRBD1. Germline V gene sequence: CDR1 LGHDT, CDR2 YNNKEL (reference sequence). This CDR3 contains 13 residues. V shed 6 bases, J shed 4 bases, and the junction held 3 bases outside the gene matches. The CDR3: CASRDRGSTEAFF. The DNA of the CDR3 is TGTGCCAGCAGGGACAGGGGTAGCACTGAAGCTTTCTTT.

This clone has only one observation. The CDR3 reads CASSYRTGVFSPLHF. Written as DNA, the CDR3 is TGTGCCAGCAGTTACCGGACAGGGGTTTTTTCACCCCTCCACTTT. The V gene is TRBV6-2 or TRBV6-3, the J gene TRBJ1-6; TRBD1 matches 9 bases. Germline lookup yields CDR1 MNHEY and CDR2 SVGEGT. V lost 2 bases and J lost 9; bases outside the gene matches: 5. The CDR3 totals 15 residues.

This clone was seen once. The rearrangement uses TRBV27 and TRBJ1-6; D is uncertain. Per germline, CDR1 MNHEY and CDR2 SMNVEV (reference sequence). The CDR3 length is 13 residues. V lost 2 bases and J 8 bases, leaving 7 bases between the germline ends. CDR3: CASSLDGDSPLHF. The CDR3, as DNA: TGTGCCAGCAGTTTAGACGGGGATTCACCCCTCCACTTT.

J is TRBJ1-2 and V is TRBV19, with 7 nucleotides matching TRBD1. CDR3 size: 15 residues. V gave up 5 bases and J gave up 1 base; unmatched junction bases: 7. The germline V gene encodes CDR1 LNHDA and CDR2 SQIVND (reference sequence). The CDR3 DNA follows: TGTGCCAGTAGTTCGACAGGGTCGGGTAACTATGGCTACACCTTC. It codes for CASSSTGSGNYGYTF.

This chain links TRBV6-6 with TRBJ2-1; D is undetermined. Deletions cut 0 bases from V and 6 bases from J, with 6 bases between. The CDR3 spans 13 residues. Germline CDR1 MNHNY, CDR2 SVGAGI (reference sequence). In DNA form, the CDR3 reads TGTGCCAGCAGTTACTCCACGTCCAATGAGCAGTTCTTC. Its translation: CASSYSTSNEQFF.

The chain uses TRBV27 and TRBJ2-1; TRBD2 might be the D (5 bases). V lost 4 bases and J 0 bases, leaving 13 bases between the germline ends. This CDR3 contains 16 residues. CDR1 MNHEY and CDR2 SMNVEV come from the germline V gene (reference sequence). CDR3 in DNA: TGTGCCAGCAGTTGGACTGCGTCTTACTCCTACAATGAGCAGTTCTTC. This sequence encodes CASSWTASYSYNEQFF.

The gene calls are TRBV18 and TRBJ2-3, with TRBD2 matching 11 bases. V lost 2 bases, J lost 4 bases, and 2 bases stayed unmatched. The germline gives CDR1 KGHSH, CDR2 LQKENI. The CDR3 runs 15 residues. The CDR3 sequence: CASSPGSGRADTQYF. The CDR3 DNA follows: TGTGCCAGCTCACCAGGTAGCGGGAGGGCAGATACGCAGTATTTT.

This clone was seen just once. The chain combines TRBV5-1 with TRBJ2-5, with a possible D match to TRBD1 (6 bases). This CDR3 spans 15 amino acids. Trimming pared 4 bases from V and 5 bases from J, leaving 18 bases between. Per germline, CDR1 SGHRS and CDR2 YFSETQ. CDR3 amino acids: CASSVGRTGMETQYF. The CDR3 nucleotides are TGCGCCAGCAGCGTGGGGAGAACAGGGATGGAGACCCAGTACTTC.

This clone appeared a few times. The chain carries TRBV27 and TRBJ1-5; the D is unclear. Germline-derived CDR1 and CDR2 are MNHEY and SMNVEV (reference sequence). The ends were cut back, 3 bases at V and 4 bases at J, with 10 bases in the middle. This CDR3 is 14 amino acids long. CDR3 nucleotide sequence: TGTGCCAGCAGTTTCGGCAACCCTAATCAGCCCCAGCATTTT. It codes for CASSFGNPNQPQHF.

The chain recombines TRBV2 with TRBJ1-4; unclear D gene. The CDR3 loop spans 14 amino acids. Trimming took off 7 bases at V and 11 bases at J, with 20 bases between the two ends. CDR1 is SNHLY and CDR2 is FYNNEI in the germline V gene. The CDR3, as DNA: TGTGCCAGCACCCCGGGCCACGGGATGGGTAAACTGTTTTTT. Translating gives CASTPGHGMGKLFF. Complete variable domain (other parts from reference TRBV2 and TRBJ1-4): EPEVTQTPSHQVTQMGQEVILRCVPISNHLYFYWYRQILGQKVEFLVSFYNNEISEKSEIFDDQFSVERPDGSNFTLKIRSTKLEDSAMYFCASTPGHGMGKLFFGSGTQLSVL.

This chain links TRBV9 with TRBJ1-2; D is ambiguous. Germline V gene sequence: CDR1 SGDLS, CDR2 YYNGEE. V lost 0 bases and J 0 bases, leaving 6 bases between the germline ends. This CDR3 comprises 14 residues. DNA for the CDR3: TGTGCCAGCAGCGTAGATCCGACTAACTATGGCTACACCTTC. This translates into CASSVDPTNYGYTF.

The chain recombines TRBV4-3 with TRBJ1-1, with no clear D. Per germline, CDR1 LGHNA and CDR2 YSLEER. This CDR3 region has 14 residues. V was trimmed by 0 bases and J by 4 bases, leaving 9 bases between them. The CDR3 loop is CASSQDHPGTEAFF. In DNA form, the CDR3 reads TGCGCCAGCAGCCAAGATCATCCGGGCACTGAAGCTTTCTTT.

This clone turned up a few times. V and J are TRBV15 and TRBJ2-7; tentatively, D is TRBD1 (6 bases). Germline values: CDR1 LNHNV, CDR2 YYDKDF (reference sequence). The CDR3 runs 13 residues. V dropped 5 bases and J dropped 1 base, with 9 bases sitting between them. CDR3 nucleotide sequence: TGTGCCACCAGCCCCGGACAGTCCTACGAGCAGTACTTC. This encodes CATSPGQSYEQYF.

The chain has TRBV18 and TRBJ1-2, with D possibly TRBD1 on 5 matching bases. Trimming removed 7 bases at V and 6 bases at J, with 15 bases between. CDR3 length equals 13 residues. In germline, CDR1 is KGHSH, CDR2 LQKENI. CDR3 in amino acids: CASFRSQGDGYTF. The CDR3 DNA is TGTGCCAGCTTCCGCTCCCAGGGTGATGGCTACACCTTC.

Only one count was recorded for this clone. V and J are TRBV2 and TRBJ2-1; no clear D. Trimming shortened V by 5 bases and J by 4 bases, and 3 bases separated the two germline ends. Per the germline V gene, CDR1 is SNHLY and CDR2 is FYNNEI. There are 11 residues in the CDR3. The CDR3 spells CASSPYNEQFF. Written as DNA, the CDR3 is TGTGCCAGCAGTCCGTACAATGAGCAGTTCTTC.

This clone was counted between two and nine times. The chain carries TRBV4-1 and TRBJ2-5; TRBD2 agrees at 9 bases. After removal of 5 bases from V and 3 bases from J, the junction contained 7 bases not matched to a gene. The CDR3 loop spans 15 amino acids. Germline CDR1 and CDR2: MGHRA and YSYEKL. In DNA form, the CDR3 reads TGCGCCAGCAGCAAACGTAGCGGGGGAGAAGAGACCCAGTACTTC. Encoded protein: CASSKRSGGEETQYF.

The gene calls are TRBV5-4 and TRBJ1-2, with D hard to call. V lost 1 base and J lost 3, with 16 bases in between. The CDR3 has 16 amino acids. In germline, CDR1 is SGHNT, CDR2 YYREEE (reference sequence). The CDR3 DNA reads TGTGCCAGCAGCTTGAGGTCTACACCGGGCTACTATGGCTACACCTTC. Translated, it gives CASSLRSTPGYYGYTF.